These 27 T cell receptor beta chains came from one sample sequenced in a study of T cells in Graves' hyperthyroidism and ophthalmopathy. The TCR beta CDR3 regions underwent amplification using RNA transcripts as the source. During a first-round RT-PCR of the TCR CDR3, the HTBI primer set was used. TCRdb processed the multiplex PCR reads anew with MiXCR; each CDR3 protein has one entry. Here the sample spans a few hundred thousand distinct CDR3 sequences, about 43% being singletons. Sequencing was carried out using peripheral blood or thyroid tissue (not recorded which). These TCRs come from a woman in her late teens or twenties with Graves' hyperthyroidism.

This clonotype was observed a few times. The CDR3 sequence is CASSRQGIMTDTQYF. Written as DNA, the CDR3 is TGTGCCAGCAGCAGACAGGGTATAATGACAGATACGCAGTATTTT. The chain recombines TRBV7-2 with TRBJ2-3; 7 bases agree with TRBD1. Germline V lookup: CDR1 SGHTA, CDR2 FQGNSA. The CDR3 spans 15 residues. Trimming took 5 bases from V and 3 from J; bases not matched to a gene: 8.

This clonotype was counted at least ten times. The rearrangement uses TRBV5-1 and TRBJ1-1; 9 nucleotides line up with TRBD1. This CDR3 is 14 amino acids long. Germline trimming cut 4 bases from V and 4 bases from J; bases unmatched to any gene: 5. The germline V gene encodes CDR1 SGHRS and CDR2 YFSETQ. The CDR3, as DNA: TGCGCCAGCAGCGGAGGGACAGGGATCACTGAAGCTTTCTTT. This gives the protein CASSGGTGITEAFF.

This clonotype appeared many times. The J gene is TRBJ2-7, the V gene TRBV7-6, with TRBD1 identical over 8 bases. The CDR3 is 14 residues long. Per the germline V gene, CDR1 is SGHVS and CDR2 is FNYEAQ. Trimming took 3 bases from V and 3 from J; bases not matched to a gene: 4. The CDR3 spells CASSFGQGNYEQYF. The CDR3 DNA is TGTGCCAGCAGCTTTGGACAGGGTAACTACGAGCAGTACTTC.

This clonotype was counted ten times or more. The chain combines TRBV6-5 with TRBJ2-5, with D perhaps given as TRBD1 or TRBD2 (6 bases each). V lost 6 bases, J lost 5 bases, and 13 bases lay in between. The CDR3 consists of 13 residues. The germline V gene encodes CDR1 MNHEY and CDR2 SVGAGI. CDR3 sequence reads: CASRSQGGETQYF. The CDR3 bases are TGTGCCAGCAGATCACAGGGAGGCGAGACCCAGTACTTC.

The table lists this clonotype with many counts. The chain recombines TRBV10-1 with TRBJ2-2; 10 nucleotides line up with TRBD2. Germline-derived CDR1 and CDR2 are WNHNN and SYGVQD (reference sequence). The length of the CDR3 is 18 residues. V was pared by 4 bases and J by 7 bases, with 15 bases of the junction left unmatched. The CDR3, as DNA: TGCGCCAGCAGTGGGAACATCAAGCGGGAGGGCGTCAGCGGGGAGCTGTTTTTT. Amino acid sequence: CASSGNIKREGVSGELFF.

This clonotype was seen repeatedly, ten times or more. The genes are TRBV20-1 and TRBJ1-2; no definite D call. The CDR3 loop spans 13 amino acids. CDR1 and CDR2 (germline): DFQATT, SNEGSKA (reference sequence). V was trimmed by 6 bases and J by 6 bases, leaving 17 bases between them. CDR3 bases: TGCAGTGCCAGGCCGGCGGCGACACATGGCTACACCTTC. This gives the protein CSARPAATHGYTF.

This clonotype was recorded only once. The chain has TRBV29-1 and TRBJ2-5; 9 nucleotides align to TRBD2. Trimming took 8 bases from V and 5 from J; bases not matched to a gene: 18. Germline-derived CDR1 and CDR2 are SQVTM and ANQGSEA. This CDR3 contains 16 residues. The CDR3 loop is CSSGGGGGRAWETQYF. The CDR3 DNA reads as TGCAGCTCCGGTGGAGGGGGCGGGAGGGCCTGGGAGACCCAGTACTTC.

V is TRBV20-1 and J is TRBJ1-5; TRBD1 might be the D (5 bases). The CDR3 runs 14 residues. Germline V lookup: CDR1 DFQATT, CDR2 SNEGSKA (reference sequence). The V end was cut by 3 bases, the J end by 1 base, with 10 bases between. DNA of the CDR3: TGCAGTGCTAGTTTGGGGCGGAGCAATCAGCCCCAGCATTTT. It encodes CSASLGRSNQPQHF.

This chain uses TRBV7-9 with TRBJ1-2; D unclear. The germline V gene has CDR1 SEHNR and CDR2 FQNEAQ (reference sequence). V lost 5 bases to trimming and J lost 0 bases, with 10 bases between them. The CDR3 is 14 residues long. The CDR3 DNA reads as TGTGCCAGCAGCCGAGGCGGGACTAACTATGGCTACACCTTC. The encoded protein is CASSRGGTNYGYTF.

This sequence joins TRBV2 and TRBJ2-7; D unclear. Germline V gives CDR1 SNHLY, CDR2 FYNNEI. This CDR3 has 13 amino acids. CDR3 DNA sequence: TGTGCTAGGGCGACCAATCCTCTCCACGAGCAGTACTTC. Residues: CARATNPLHEQYF.

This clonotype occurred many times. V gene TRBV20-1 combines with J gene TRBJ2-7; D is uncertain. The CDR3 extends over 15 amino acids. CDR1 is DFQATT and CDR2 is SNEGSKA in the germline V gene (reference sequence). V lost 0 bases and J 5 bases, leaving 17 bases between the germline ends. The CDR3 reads CSARDLEDPVDEQYF. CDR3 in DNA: TGCAGTGCTAGAGATCTTGAGGATCCGGTAGACGAGCAGTACTTC.

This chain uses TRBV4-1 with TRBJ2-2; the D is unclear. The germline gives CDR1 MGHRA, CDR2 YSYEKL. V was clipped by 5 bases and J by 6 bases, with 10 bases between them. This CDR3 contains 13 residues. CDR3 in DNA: TGCGCCAGCAGCTTGACGGCGCCCGGGGAGCTGTTTTTT. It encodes CASSLTAPGELFF.

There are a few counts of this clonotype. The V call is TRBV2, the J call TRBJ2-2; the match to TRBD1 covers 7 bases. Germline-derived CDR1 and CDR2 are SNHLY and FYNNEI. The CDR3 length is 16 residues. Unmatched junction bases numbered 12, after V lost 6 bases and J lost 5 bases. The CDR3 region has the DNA TGTGCCAGCAGGGCTAGGGGGCAGAGGTGGACCGGGGAGCTGTTTTTT. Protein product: CASRARGQRWTGELFF.

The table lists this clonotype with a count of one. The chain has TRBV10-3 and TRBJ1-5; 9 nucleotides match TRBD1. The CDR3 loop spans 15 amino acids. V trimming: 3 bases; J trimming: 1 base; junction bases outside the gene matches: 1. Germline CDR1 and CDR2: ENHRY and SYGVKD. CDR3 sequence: CAISEQGASNQPQHF. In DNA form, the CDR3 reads TGTGCCATCAGTGAACAGGGGGCAAGCAATCAGCCCCAGCATTTT.

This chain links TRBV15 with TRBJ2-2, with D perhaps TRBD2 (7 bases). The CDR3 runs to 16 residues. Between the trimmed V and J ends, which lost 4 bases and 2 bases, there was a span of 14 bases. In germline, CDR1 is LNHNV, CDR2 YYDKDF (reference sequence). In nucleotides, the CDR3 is TGTGCCACCAGCAAAATCGGGGGGACAAACACCGGGGAGCTGTTTTTT. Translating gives CATSKIGGTNTGELFF.

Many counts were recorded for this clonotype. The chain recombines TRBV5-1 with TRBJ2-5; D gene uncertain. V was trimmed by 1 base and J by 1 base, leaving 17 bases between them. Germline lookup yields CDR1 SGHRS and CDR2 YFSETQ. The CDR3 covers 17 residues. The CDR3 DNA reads TGCGCCAGCAGCTTGTCGAGTTCGGGCTTGGCCCAAGAGACCCAGTACTTC. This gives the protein CASSLSSSGLAQETQYF.

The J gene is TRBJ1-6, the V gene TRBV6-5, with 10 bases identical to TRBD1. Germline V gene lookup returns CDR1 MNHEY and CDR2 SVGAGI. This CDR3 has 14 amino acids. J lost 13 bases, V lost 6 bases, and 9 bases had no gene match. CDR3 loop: CASRTGGEDQPLHF. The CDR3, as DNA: TGTGCCAGCAGGACAGGGGGCGAGGATCAGCCCCTCCACTTT.

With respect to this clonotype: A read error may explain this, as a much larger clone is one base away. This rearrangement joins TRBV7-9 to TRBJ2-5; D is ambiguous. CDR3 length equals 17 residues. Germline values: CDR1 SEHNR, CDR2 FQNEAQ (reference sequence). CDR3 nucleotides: TGCGCCAGCAGCCAAGATGATCGGATCAGAGGACCACTGACCCAGTACTTC. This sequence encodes CASSQDDRIRGPLTQYF.

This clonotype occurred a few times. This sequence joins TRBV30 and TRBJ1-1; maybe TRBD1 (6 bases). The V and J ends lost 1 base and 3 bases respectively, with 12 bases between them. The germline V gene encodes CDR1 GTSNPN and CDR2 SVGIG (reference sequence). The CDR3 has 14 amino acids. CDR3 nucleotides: TGTGCCTGGAGTGCCAGAGCAGGGGACACTGAAGCTTTCTTT. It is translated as CAWSARAGDTEAFF.

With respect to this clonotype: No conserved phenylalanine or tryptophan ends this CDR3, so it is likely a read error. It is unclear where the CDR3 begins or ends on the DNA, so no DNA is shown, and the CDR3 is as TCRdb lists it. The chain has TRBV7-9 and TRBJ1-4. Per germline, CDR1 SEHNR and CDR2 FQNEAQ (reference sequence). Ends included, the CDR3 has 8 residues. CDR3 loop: CASSSMLL.

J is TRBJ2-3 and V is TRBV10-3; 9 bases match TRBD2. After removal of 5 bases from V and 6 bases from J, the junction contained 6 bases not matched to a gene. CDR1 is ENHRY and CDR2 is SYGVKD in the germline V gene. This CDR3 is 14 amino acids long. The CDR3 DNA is TGTGCCATCAGTACAGCGGGAGGTGTGGATACGCAGTATTTT. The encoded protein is CAISTAGGVDTQYF.

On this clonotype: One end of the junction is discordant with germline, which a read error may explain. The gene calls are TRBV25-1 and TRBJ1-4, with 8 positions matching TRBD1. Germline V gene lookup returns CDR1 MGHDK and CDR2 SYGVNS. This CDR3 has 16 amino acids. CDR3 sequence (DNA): TGTGCCTGCAGTGCATCCACAGGGGGGACTAATGAAAAACTGTTTTTT. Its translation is CACSASTGGTNEKLFF.

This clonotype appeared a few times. CDR3 in amino acids: CSARVSAYNEQYF. Here the CDR3 DNA reads TGCAGTGCTAGAGTGTCGGCTTACAATGAGCAGTACTTC. The chain carries TRBV20-1 and TRBJ2-7; D call uncertain. The CDR3 is 13 residues long. Trimming took 1 base from V and 7 from J, leaving 14 bases between them. Germline V lookup: CDR1 DFQATT, CDR2 SNEGSKA (reference sequence).

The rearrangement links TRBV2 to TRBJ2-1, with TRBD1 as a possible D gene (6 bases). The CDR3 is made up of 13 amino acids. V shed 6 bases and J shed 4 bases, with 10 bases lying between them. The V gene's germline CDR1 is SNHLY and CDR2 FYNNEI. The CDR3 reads CASRVGQYNEQFF. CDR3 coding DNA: TGTGCCAGCAGGGTTGGACAGTACAATGAGCAGTTCTTC.

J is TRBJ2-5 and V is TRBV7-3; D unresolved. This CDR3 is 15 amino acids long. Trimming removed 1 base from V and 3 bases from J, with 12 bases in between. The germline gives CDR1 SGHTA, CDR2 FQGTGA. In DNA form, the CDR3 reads TGTGCCAGCAGCTTAAGTACTGAATCGAAAGAGACCCAGTACTTC. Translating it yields CASSLSTESKETQYF.

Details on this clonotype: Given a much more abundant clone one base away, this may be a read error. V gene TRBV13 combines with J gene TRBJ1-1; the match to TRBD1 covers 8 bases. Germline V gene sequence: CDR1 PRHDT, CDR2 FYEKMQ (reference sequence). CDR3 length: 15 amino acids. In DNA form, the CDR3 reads TGTGCCAGCAGCCACGACAGGGGATGGAGGACTGAAGCTTCCTTT. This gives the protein CASSHDRGWRTEASF.

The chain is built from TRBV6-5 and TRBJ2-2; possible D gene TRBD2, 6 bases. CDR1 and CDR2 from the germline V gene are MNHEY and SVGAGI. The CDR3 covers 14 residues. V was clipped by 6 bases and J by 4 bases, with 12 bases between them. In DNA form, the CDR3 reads TGTGCCAGCAGGCCGGGACTGATCACCGGGGAGCTGTTTTTT. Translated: CASRPGLITGELFF.